This paragraph covers one T cell receptor beta chain sequence. As yet, its antigen is unknown. These data belong to a study of cytomegalovirus exposure and HLA in healthy donors. Primers for the PCR totalled 60 Vbeta and 13 Jbeta. Authors' data handling: An analysis performed later counted 74 million or so unique TCR beta chains (approximately 10 million of them shared). This table comes from immunoSEQ multiplex PCR, and its TCRdb copy is limited to in-frame clones, with some not included. V and J calls and clone size follow that table, whereas D and trimming were derived from the DNA. Of fewer than 250,000 clones in the sample, under 85% were seen once. Whole-study findings and limits: Excluded were some V segments that proved indistinguishable, including TRBV6-2 and TRBV6-3.

This CDR3 region has 13 residues. Trimming shortened V by 5 bases and J by 1 base, and 8 bases separated the two germline ends. Germline assignment: CDR1 MDHEN and CDR2 SYDVKM. Sequencing was done on a sample of PBMCs. The receptor's source is a woman aged 50 to 60 in good health and CMV-seropositive. The chain joins TRBV28 to TRBJ1-1, with D hard to call. DNA for the CDR3: TGTGCCAGCAGTCAACTTAGGAACACTGAAGCTTTCTTT. Amino acid sequence: CASSQLRNTEAFF.